This T cell receptor beta chain came from a study of CD8 T cells in ankylosing spondylitis (dated by TCRdb to the late 2010s). Turning to the overall study: The study profiled T cell receptor beta repertoires in healthy donors and ankylosing spondylitis patients to find disease-linked TCR variants. The whole study cohort included roughly 110 healthy donors and 20 to 30 ankylosing spondylitis patients. Peripheral blood was sampled, and synovial fluid was also collected from ankylosing spondylitis patients.

Findings and caveats that apply to the study as a whole: Some of the motif variants had been reported before in the synovial fluid and blood of reactive arthritis patients, a finding that suggests common disease-initiation mechanisms. Blood from ankylosing spondylitis patients appeared to be characterized by a TCR beta motif composed of eight highly homologous amino acid variants. The disease-linked clones showed a CD8+ phenotype and occurred at relatively low frequencies in peripheral blood. Significant enrichment of the disease-linked clones was reported in matched synovial fluid samples from ankylosing spondylitis patients.

Sequencing instrument: Illumina HiSeq 2500. Quantitative 5'-RACE with molecular barcodes was used to prepare TCR beta libraries. Processing in the source paper ran as follows. A new computational method based on a probabilistic model of VDJ rearrangement was used to identify disease-linked TCR variants. Through fastp at Q25 and MiXCR, TCRdb rebuilt clones from the public reads, retaining in-frame beta chains. Rows with a matching CDR3 protein are joined into one entry that keeps the most common DNA and genes. The V and J calls come from TCRdb's annotation, not from the publication. Present in this sample are under 400,000 distinct CDR3 sequences, around a tenth of which were seen just once. About 10% of the sample rests with the top ten. This clonotype was seen at least ten times. Its antigen target is currently unknown. No base qualities exist here, and no much larger clone lies one base off it. The cysteine opens and the phenylalanine closes a CDR3 of 16 amino acids. The retained sequence is limited to the CDR3, 48 bases, with the frame set at the first base. Sequences DFQATT (CDR1) and SNEGSKA (CDR2) are obtained from the germline V gene (reference sequence). V ends up 1 base short and J 3 bases short, with an unmatched junction base count of 9.

This clonotype was obtained from a female donor with ankylosing spondylitis or in good health (not recorded which). The chain is encoded by TRBV20-1 joined to TRBJ1-1, with TRBD1 matching 9 junction bases. The sequencing input was blood, either unsorted or a sorted T cell fraction (not recorded which). The CDR3 in this case is CSARADRGGFDTEAFF. The DNA sequence is as follows: TGCAGTGCTAGAGCGGACAGGGGAGGATTTGACACTGAAGCTTTCTTT.